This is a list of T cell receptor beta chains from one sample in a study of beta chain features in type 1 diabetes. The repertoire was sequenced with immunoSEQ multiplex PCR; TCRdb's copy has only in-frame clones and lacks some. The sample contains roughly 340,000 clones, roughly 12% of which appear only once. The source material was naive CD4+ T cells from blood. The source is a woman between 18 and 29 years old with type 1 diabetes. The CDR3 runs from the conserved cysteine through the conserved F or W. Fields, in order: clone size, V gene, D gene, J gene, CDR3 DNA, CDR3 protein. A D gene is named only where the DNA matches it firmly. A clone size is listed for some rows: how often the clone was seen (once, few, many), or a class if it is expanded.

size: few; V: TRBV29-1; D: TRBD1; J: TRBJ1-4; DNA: TGCAGCGCCGGCGAGGACAGGGGGCCTAGAGGAGGTGAAAAACTGTTTTTT; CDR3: CSAGEDRGPRGGEKLFF
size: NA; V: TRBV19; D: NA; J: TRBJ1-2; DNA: TGTGCCAGTAGCCGGGGGGACCTCTCTGGCTACACCTTC; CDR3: CASSRGDLSGYTF
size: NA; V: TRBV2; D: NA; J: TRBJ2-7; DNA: TGTGCCAGCAGTGATAGGGCGGGCGAGCAGTACTTC; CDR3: CASSDRAGEQYF
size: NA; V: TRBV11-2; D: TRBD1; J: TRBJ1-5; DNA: TGTGCCAGCAGCTCCGGGACAGGGGAAGAGCAGCCCCAGCATTTT; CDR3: CASSSGTGEEQPQHF
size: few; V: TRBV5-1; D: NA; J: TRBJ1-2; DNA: TGCGCCAGCAGCTTGGACAGGATGGAGGGCTACACCTTC; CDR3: CASSLDRMEGYTF
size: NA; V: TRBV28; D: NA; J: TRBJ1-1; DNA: TGTGCCAGCAGTACAATTATGACAGTGTCATCGGCTTTCTTT; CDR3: CASSTIMTVSSAFF
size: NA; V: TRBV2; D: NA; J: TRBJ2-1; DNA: TGTGCCAGCAGGATGACAGCCTACAATGAGCAGTTCTTC; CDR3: CASRMTAYNEQFF
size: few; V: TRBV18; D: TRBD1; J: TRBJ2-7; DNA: TGTGCCAGCTCAAGTGCCGGGACAGCATCCTACGAGCAGTACTTC; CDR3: CASSSAGTASYEQYF
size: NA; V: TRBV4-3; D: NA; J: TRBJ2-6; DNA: TGCGCCAGCGGAGGAGGGGCCCCTACTGGGGCCAACGTCCTGACTTTC; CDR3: CASGGGAPTGANVLTF
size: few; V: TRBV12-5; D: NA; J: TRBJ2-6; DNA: TGTGCTAGTGGAGGGGCGGGGGCCAACGTCCTGACTTTC; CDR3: CASGGAGANVLTF
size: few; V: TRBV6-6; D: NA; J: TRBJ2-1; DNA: TGTGCCAGCAGTTACGGGAGCTCCTACAATGAGCAGTTCTTC; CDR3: CASSYGSSYNEQFF
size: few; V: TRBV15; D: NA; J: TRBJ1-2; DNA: TGTGCCACCAGCAGGGACAGCAACTATGGCTACACCTTC; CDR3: CATSRDSNYGYTF
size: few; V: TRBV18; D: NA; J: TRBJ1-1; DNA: TGTGCCAGCTCACGAGAGAACCAAAGCGGTGAAGCTTTCTTT; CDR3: CASSRENQSGEAFF
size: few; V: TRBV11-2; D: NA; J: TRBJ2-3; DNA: TGTGCCAGCAGCCGACTACTACGCACAGATACGCAGTATTTT; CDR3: CASSRLLRTDTQYF
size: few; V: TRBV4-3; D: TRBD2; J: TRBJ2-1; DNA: TGCGCCAGCAGCCAGGGACCAAGCGGGAGGGTGAACAATGAGCAGTTCTTC; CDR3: CASSQGPSGRVNNEQFF
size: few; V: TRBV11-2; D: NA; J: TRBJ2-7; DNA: TGTGCCAGCAGCTTGGACCCGAATAGCGCGTACTTC; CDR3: CASSLDPNSAYF
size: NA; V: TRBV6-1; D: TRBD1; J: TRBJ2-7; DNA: TGTGCCAGCAGTGAAGCGGGACAGACCTACGAGCAGTACTTC; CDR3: CASSEAGQTYEQYF
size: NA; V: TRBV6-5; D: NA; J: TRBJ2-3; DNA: TGTGCCAGCAGTGAACGGCAGGGGGATACGCAGTATTTT; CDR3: CASSERQGDTQYF
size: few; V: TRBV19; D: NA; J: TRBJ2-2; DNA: TGTGCCAGCAGGGGATTGAACACCGGGGAGCTGTTTTTT; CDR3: CASRGLNTGELFF
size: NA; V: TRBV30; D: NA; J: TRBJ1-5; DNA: TGTGCCTGGAGTGTGAGGGACAATCAGCCCCAGCATTTT; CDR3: CAWSVRDNQPQHF
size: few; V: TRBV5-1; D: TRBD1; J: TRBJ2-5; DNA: TGCGCCAGCAGCCCGACAGGGGGCAGGTCGGAGACCCAGTACTTC; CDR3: CASSPTGGRSETQYF
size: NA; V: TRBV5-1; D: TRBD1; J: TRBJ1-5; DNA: TGCGCCAGCAGCTCCGGACAGGGGAGCAATCAGCCCCAGCATTTT; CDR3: CASSSGQGSNQPQHF
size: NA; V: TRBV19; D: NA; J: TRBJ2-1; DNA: TGTGCCAGTAGTATCTACCCCCCCTCCGCAGGCCAGTTCAATGAGCAGTTCTTC; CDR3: CASSIYPPSAGQFNEQFF
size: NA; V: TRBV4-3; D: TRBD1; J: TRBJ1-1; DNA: TGCGCCAGCAGCCCGGACAGGGGCAACACTGAAGCTTTCTTT; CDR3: CASSPDRGNTEAFF
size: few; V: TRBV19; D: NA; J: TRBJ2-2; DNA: TGTGCCATTTCCGGGACACCTAACACCGGGGAGCTGTTTTTT; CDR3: CAISGTPNTGELFF
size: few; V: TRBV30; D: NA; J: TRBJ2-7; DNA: TGTGCCTGGAGTTCAGGGGTTCTGCAGTACTTC; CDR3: CAWSSGVLQYF
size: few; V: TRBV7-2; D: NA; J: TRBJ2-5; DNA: TGTGCCAGCAGCTCGGGATTCCAAGAGACCCAGTACTTC; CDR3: CASSSGFQETQYF
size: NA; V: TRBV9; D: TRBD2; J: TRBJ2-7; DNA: TGTGCCAGCAGCGTTAATAGCGGGGGGAGCTACGAGCAGTACTTC; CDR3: CASSVNSGGSYEQYF
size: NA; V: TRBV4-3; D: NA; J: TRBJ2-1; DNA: TGCGCCAGCAGCCAAGAGGCCGACAAATACAATGAGCAGTTCTTC; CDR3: CASSQEADKYNEQFF
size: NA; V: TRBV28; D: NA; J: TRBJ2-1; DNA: TGTGCCAGCAGTTATGAGAACTACAATGAGCAGTTCTTC; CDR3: CASSYENYNEQFF
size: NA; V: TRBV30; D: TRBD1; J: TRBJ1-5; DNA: TGTGCCTGGAGTTACGGGACAGCCATTCCTAAGCCCCAGCATTTT; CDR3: CAWSYGTAIPKPQHF
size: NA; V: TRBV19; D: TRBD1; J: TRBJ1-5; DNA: TGTGCCAGTAGTGGGACAGGGGGATGGCAGCCCCAGCATTTT; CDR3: CASSGTGGWQPQHF
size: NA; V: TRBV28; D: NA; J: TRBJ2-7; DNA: TGTGCCAGCAGTCCTGGAACAGGCGAGCAGTACTTC; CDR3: CASSPGTGEQYF
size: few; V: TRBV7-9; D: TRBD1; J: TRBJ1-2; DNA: TGTGCCAGCAGCTTGCGACAGGGAGACGGCTACACCTTC; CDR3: CASSLRQGDGYTF
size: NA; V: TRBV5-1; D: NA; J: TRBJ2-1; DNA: TGCGCCAGCAGCTTGGAACAGTCCTCGGCCTACAATGAGCAGTTCTTC; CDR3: CASSLEQSSAYNEQFF
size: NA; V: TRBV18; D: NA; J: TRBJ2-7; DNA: TGTGCCAGCTCGCCCACCTCCAGCTCCTACGAGCAGTACTTC; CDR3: CASSPTSSSYEQYF
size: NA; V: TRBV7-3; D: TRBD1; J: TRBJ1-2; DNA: TGTGCCAGCAGCTTAACGGCAGGGGGTGGCTACACCTTC; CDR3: CASSLTAGGGYTF
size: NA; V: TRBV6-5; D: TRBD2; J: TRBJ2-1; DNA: TGTGCCAGCAGTTACTTAGCGGGGGCGAACAATGAGCAGTTCTTC; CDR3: CASSYLAGANNEQFF
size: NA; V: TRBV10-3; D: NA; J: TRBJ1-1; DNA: TGTGCCATCACCACAGAATTGAACACTGAAGCTTTCTTT; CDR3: CAITTELNTEAFF
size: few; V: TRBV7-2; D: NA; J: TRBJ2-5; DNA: TGTGCCAGCAGCCCCTCGGGACACTTCCAAGAGACCCAGTACTTC; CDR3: CASSPSGHFQETQYF
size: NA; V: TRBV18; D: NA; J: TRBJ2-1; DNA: TGTGCCAGCTCTCGAGAAATAGCTGTCCGTGAGCAGTTCTTC; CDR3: CASSREIAVREQFF
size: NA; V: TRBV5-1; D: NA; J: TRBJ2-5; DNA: TGCGCCAGCATGCAGGGGATCCAAGAGACCCAGTACTTC; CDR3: CASMQGIQETQYF
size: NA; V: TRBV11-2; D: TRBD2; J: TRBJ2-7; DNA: TGTGCCAGCCGTCAACTAGCGGGCCTCTACGAGCAGTACTTC; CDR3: CASRQLAGLYEQYF
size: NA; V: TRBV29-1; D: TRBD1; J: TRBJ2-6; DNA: TGCAGCGTTGGCCGGACAGGGGGTTCTGGGGCCAACGTCCTGACTTTC; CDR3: CSVGRTGGSGANVLTF
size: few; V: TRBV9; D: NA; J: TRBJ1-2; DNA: TGTGCCAGCAGCGCGGGGGGCGGCTATGGCTACACCTTC; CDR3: CASSAGGGYGYTF